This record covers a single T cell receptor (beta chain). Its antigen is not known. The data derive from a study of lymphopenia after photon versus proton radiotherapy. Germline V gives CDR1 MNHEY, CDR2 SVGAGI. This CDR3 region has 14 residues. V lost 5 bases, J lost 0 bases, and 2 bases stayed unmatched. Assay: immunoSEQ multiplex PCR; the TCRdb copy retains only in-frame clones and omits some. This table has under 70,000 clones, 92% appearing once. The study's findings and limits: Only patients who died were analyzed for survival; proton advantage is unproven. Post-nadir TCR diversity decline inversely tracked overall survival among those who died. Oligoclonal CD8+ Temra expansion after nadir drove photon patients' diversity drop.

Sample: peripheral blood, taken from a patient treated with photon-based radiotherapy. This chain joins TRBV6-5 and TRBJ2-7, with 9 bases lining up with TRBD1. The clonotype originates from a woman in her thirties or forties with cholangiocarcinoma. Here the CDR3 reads CASSAGQGSYEQYF. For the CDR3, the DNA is TGTGCCAGCAGTGCGGGACAGGGCTCCTACGAGCAGTACTTC.